The clone carrying this TCR beta chain came up a few times. Antigen: not known. The data were obtained in a study of read filtering for tumor transcriptome and immune sequencing. Across the whole study: RNA-seq yielded only about 75 to 1,300 TCR reads, IR-seq about 4 to 10.27 million. Findings of the study overall: Without single-read clonotypes, shared clonotype proportions correlated more between IR-seq and RNA-seq.

This library used 300 to 450 ng RNA and molecular barcoded adaptors spanning alpha/delta and beta/gamma chains. TCRdb redid the calling of the reads with MiXCR, one entry per CDR3 protein. The table has around 140,000 distinct CDR3 sequences, under 15% seen once. Trimming cost V 3 bases and J 0 bases, with 11 bases left between them. This CDR3 is 14 amino acids long. CDR1 GTSNPN and CDR2 SVGIG come from the germline V gene (reference sequence). This TCR was sampled from a donor at least 40 years old with multiple myeloma. The chain uses TRBV30 and TRBJ1-1; possibly TRBD1 for D (5 bases). The specimen was a population of CD138-negative cells sorted from bone marrow. The CDR3 DNA reads as TGTGCCTGGAGCCGCGGCAGGGTGAACACTGAAGCTTTCTTT. Its protein product is CAWSRGRVNTEAFF.